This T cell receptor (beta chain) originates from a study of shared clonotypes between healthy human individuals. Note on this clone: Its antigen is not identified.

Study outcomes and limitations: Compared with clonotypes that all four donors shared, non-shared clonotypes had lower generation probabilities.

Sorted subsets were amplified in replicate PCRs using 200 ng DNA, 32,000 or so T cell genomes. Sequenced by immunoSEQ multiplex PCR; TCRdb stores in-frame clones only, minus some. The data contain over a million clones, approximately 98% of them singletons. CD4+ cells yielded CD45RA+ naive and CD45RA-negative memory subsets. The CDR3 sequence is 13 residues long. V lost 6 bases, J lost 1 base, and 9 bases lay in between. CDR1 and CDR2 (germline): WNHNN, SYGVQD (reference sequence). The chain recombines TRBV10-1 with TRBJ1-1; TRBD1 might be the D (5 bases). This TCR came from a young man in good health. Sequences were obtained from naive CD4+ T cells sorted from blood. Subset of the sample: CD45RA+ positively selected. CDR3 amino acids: CASRTDPNTEAFF. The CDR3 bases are TGCGCCAGCAGGACAGATCCGAACACTGAAGCTTTCTTT.